This record covers a single T cell receptor (beta chain). Its antigen is unidentified. 5'RACE template switching generated TCR cDNA, adding a universal primer site and UMIs. TCRdb analysed the 5' RACE reads with MiXCR anew, one entry per CDR3 protein. The data contain about 580,000 distinct CDR3 sequences, roughly a sixth of them singletons. V was pared by 5 bases and J by 4 bases, with 9 bases of the junction left unmatched. There are 15 residues in the CDR3. Germline CDR1 and CDR2: SEHNR and FQNEAQ (reference sequence). The record originates from a study of T cells after yellow fever vaccination. General study points: There was a possibility that FACS-sorted repertoires contained abundant clonotypes contaminating from the bulk population.

V is TRBV7-9 and J is TRBJ1-1, with TRBD1 identical over 8 bases. The TCR was taken from a man aged 18 to 29 who received the YFV17D yellow fever vaccine. The sequencing here drew on PBMCs, taken less than 6 days after the first yellow fever vaccination. DNA for the CDR3: TGTGCCAGCAGCCCATCCGGACAGGGCTTCACTGAAGCTTTCTTT. Its translation is CASSPSGQGFTEAFF.